This TCR beta chain was profiled in a study of Ad26.COV2.S vaccination and SARS-CoV-2 variants. Across the whole study: The vaccine Ad26.COV2.S was put into the muscle once, or twice with 56 days between.

Described treatment: approximately 18 received Ad26.COV2.S at low or high dose, single or two shots; several received placebo; per-sample allocation not given. Collection of the samples took place on day 63 after the first injection of vaccine or placebo. Profiled with immunoSEQ multiplex PCR; TCRdb holds only in-frame clones, not every one. The sample has about 400,000 clones, roughly 90% seen once. Points from the study as a whole: Reported findings describe substantial breadth in spike-specific CD8+ and CD4+ T cell responses following vaccination.

On this clone itself: What it recognizes is unknown.

The input for sequencing was peripheral blood, taken in a trial of Ad26.COV2.S vaccine versus placebo. The TCR sequence derives from a person between 18 and 65 years old who received the Ad26.COV2.S COVID-19 vaccine or a placebo.

The CDR3 spells CASSLNSGGTQETQYF. CDR3 bases: TGTGCCAGCAGTTTAAATAGCGGGGGGACGCAAGAGACCCAGTACTTC. The chain links TRBV27 to TRBJ2-5, with TRBD2 matching 10 bases. This CDR3 comprises 16 residues. The ends lost 2 bases at V and 2 bases at J; junction bases unmatched: 5. CDR1 is MNHEY and CDR2 is SMNVEV in the germline V gene (reference sequence).